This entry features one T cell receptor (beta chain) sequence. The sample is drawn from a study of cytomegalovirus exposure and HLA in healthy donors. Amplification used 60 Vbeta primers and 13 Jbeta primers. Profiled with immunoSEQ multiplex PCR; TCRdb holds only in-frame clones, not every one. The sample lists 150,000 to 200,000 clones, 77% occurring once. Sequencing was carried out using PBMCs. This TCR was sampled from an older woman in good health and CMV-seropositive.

In nucleotides, the CDR3 is TGTGCCAGCAGCCCCCCGGGACAGAGATATGGCTACACCTTC. Its translation is CASSPPGQRYGYTF. The J gene is TRBJ1-2, the V gene TRBV5-4; 7 nucleotides match TRBD1. Germline V gene sequence: CDR1 SGHNT, CDR2 YYREEE (reference sequence). The CDR3 is 14 amino acids. The V and J ends lost 4 bases and 5 bases, in that order; junction bases with no gene match: 8.